This T cell receptor (beta chain) emerged from a study of blood T cell repertoires in COVID-19. Germline CDR1 reads MNHEY; CDR2 reads SVGAGI. V lost 3 bases, J lost 7 bases, and 5 bases stayed unmatched. This CDR3 has 14 amino acids. Sequencing used immunoSEQ multiplex PCR; TCRdb keeps in-frame clones, though not all of them. The sample contains 100,000 to 150,000 clones, approximately 83% of which appear only once. The sequence was collected from a woman of 80 years or more with acute or convalescent COVID-19. V gene TRBV6-5 combines with J gene TRBJ1-2; TRBD1 agrees at 10 bases. Sequenced: peripheral blood. Here the CDR3 DNA reads TGTGCCAGCAGTTATTTGACAGGGGGCAGTGGCTACACCTTC. Protein product: CASSYLTGGSGYTF.